The 15 T cell receptor beta chains reported below all come from one sample, sequenced in a study of T cells in Graves' hyperthyroidism and ophthalmopathy. Amplification yielded TCR beta CDR3 regions, with RNA transcripts as the source. HTBI primers were the set used in a first-round RT-PCR of the TCR CDR3. Via MiXCR, TCRdb re-called the multiplex PCR reads, giving one row per CDR3 protein. The data show hundreds of thousands of distinct CDR3 sequences, more than 20% seen once. Sequenced input: blood. These TCRs come from a man aged 25-45 years with Graves' ophthalmopathy.

The rearrangement joins TRBV19 to TRBJ1-5; D gene unclear. Germline CDR1 is LNHDA and CDR2 is SQIVND (reference sequence). The CDR3 runs 16 residues. Trimming removed 5 bases from V and 2 bases from J, with 16 bases in between. The CDR3 is CASSLGGWDGNQPQHF. Written as DNA, the CDR3 is TGTGCCAGTAGTTTGGGAGGATGGGATGGCAATCAGCCCCAGCATTTT.

The chain combines TRBV5-1 with TRBJ2-1; D is unresolved. Germline values: CDR1 SGHRS, CDR2 YFSETQ. V was pared by 6 bases and J by 1 base, with 11 bases between. The CDR3 extends over 14 amino acids. Here the CDR3 reads CASTNGESYNEQFF. The CDR3 bases are TGCGCCAGCACCAATGGTGAGTCCTACAATGAGCAGTTCTTC.

In this sample, this clonotype turned up a few times. The rearrangement joins TRBV6-5 to TRBJ2-1; no clear D gene. The CDR3 has 17 residues. Germline CDR1 is MNHEY and CDR2 is SVGAGI. The V and J ends lost 0 bases and 6 bases respectively, with 18 bases between them. The CDR3 DNA reads as TGTGCCAGCAGTTACTCTGGTTGGGGAAGACCGAGCAATGAGCAGTTCTTC. Translating it yields CASSYSGWGRPSNEQFF.

The table lists this clonotype with many counts. The chain links TRBV6-1 to TRBJ2-1; D is ambiguous. Germline CDR1 reads MNHNS; CDR2 reads SASEGT. The CDR3 contains 15 residues. V lost 0 bases and J 4 bases, leaving 10 bases between the germline ends. The CDR3 reads CASSEALGRYNEQFF. In DNA, the CDR3 is TGTGCCAGCAGTGAAGCTCTGGGCCGGTACAATGAGCAGTTCTTC.

V and J are TRBV3-1 and TRBJ1-3; the D gene is possibly TRBD1 (6 bases). The germline gives CDR1 LGHDT, CDR2 YNNKEL (reference sequence). With 0 bases removed from V and 5 bases from J, the gap between germline ends came to 20 bases. The CDR3 contains 18 residues. The CDR3 spells CASSQDRFSGGRRNTIYF. In DNA, the CDR3 is TGTGCCAGCAGCCAAGATCGCTTTTCGGGGGGCCGTAGAAACACCATATATTTT.

This chain uses TRBV20-1 with TRBJ1-1; D unresolved. The germline gives CDR1 DFQATT, CDR2 SNEGSKA (reference sequence). V lost 3 bases and J 0 bases, leaving 5 bases between the germline ends. There are 12 residues in the CDR3. CDR3 DNA: TGCAGTGCTAGTTCTGTGAACACTGAAGCTTTCTTT. Translation gives CSASSVNTEAFF.

As concerns this clonotype: With a much larger clone just one base away, this may be a read error. CDR3: CASSIPGNNQPQHF. The CDR3 coding sequence is TGTGCCAGTAGTATTCCGGGGAACAATCAGCCCCAGCATTTT. This chain joins TRBV19 and TRBJ1-5; no clear D gene. This CDR3 spans 14 amino acids. The germline V gene has CDR1 LNHDA and CDR2 SQIVND (reference sequence). V was trimmed by 3 bases and J by 3 bases, leaving 9 bases between them.

Notes on this clonotype: A much larger clone differs by one base, so this may be a read error. The CDR3 coding sequence is TGTGCCAGCAGTTTAGGGGACACATCCTCACCACCCCTCCACTTT. It specifies CASSLGDTSSPPLHF. The chain uses TRBV28 and TRBJ1-6; tentative D call: TRBD1 (6 bases). Trimming removed 2 bases from V and 11 bases from J, with 16 bases in between. Germline V gene lookup returns CDR1 MDHEN and CDR2 SYDVKM. The CDR3 spans 15 residues.

This clonotype appeared a single time. CDR3 bases: TGTGCCAGCAGCGCGAACATGAACACTGAAGCTTTCTTT. This codes for CASSANMNTEAFF. This rearrangement joins TRBV7-9 to TRBJ1-1; no clear D gene. Trimming shortened V by 5 bases and J by 0 bases, and 7 bases separated the two germline ends. This CDR3 is 13 amino acids long. CDR1 is SEHNR, CDR2 FQNEAQ, per germline (reference sequence).

This clonotype was seen more than once but under ten times. The gene calls are TRBV20-1 and TRBJ1-1; D perhaps matches TRBD1 (5 bases). The CDR3 is 14 amino acids. The germline V gene encodes CDR1 DFQATT and CDR2 SNEGSKA (reference sequence). Trimming cost V 6 bases and J 1 base, with 15 bases left between them. The CDR3 loop reads CSAPEGSANTEAFF. The CDR3 bases are TGCAGTGCCCCCGAGGGGTCTGCGAACACTGAAGCTTTCTTT.

The sample holds many counts of this clonotype. The chain joins TRBV25-1 to TRBJ2-7; weak D call: TRBD1 (6 bases). V lost 4 bases and J lost 0, with 16 bases in between. This CDR3 spans 16 amino acids. Germline V lookup: CDR1 MGHDK, CDR2 SYGVNS. The CDR3 is CASSVGDTYRSYEQYF. The CDR3 DNA reads as TGTGCCAGCAGTGTGGGGGACACCTACCGCTCCTACGAGCAGTACTTC.

This clonotype was seen repeatedly, ten times or more. This chain joins TRBV6-1 and TRBJ2-7; TRBD2 aligns across 13 bases. Losses at the gene ends were 4 bases for V and 2 bases for J; bases not matched to a gene: 5. The V gene's germline CDR1 is MNHNS and CDR2 SASEGT. The CDR3 runs to 16 residues. CDR3 amino acids: CASSGLGTSGTYEQYF. Here the CDR3 DNA reads TGTGCCAGCAGTGGGCTCGGGACTAGCGGGACCTACGAGCAGTACTTC.

Ten or more counts support this clonotype. The chain carries TRBV11-2 and TRBJ2-3; D might be TRBD2 (6 bases). The CDR3 is 15 residues long. V shed 2 bases and J shed 2 bases, with 11 bases lying between them. Germline V CDR1 and CDR2: SGHAT, FQNNGV. The CDR3 loop is CASSLFTGVTDTQYF. The CDR3 DNA follows: TGTGCCAGCAGCTTATTCACGGGGGTCACAGATACGCAGTATTTT.

This clonotype was counted many times. The chain uses TRBV3-1 and TRBJ1-5, with 7 bases matching TRBD1. The CDR3 runs 14 residues. Trimming took 4 bases from V and 3 from J; bases not matched to a gene: 3. Germline V lookup: CDR1 LGHDT, CDR2 YNNKEL (reference sequence). CDR3 nucleotides: TGTGCCAGCAGCCCCGGGACAGACAATCAGCCCCAGCATTTT. Its protein is CASSPGTDNQPQHF.

This clonotype was seen repeatedly, ten times or more. The V gene is TRBV2, the J gene TRBJ2-4, with a tentative D call TRBD2 (6 bases). From germline, CDR1 is SNHLY and CDR2 FYNNEI. There are 17 residues in the CDR3. V gave up 8 bases and J gave up 0 bases, with 20 bases separating them. This CDR3 is CASRRWGPGVAKNIQYF. CDR3 DNA: TGTGCCAGCCGCCGATGGGGTCCGGGGGTAGCCAAAAACATTCAGTACTTC.